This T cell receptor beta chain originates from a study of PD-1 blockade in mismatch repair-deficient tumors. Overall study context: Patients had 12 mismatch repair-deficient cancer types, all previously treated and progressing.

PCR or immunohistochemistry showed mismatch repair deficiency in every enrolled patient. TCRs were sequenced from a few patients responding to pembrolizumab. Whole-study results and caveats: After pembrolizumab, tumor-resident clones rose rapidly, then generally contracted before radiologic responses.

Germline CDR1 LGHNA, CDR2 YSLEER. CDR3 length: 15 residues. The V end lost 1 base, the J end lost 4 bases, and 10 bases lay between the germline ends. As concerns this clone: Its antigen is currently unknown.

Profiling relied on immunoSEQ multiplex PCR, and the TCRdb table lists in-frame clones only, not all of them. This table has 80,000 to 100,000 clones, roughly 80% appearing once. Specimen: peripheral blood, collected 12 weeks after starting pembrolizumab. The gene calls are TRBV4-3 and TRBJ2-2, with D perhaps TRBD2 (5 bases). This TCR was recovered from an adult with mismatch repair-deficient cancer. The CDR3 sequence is CASSQVPAGTGELFF. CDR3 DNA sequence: TGCGCCAGCAGCCAAGTCCCGGCGGGCACCGGGGAGCTGTTTTTT.